This T cell receptor (beta chain) was recovered during a study of human T cells and chemical hapten exposure. Study information: From small differences in pooled library volume came most of the variation in per-sample TCR yields.

It was unfractionated whole blood from which total RNA was extracted. Study-wide findings and caveats: TCRs at a frequency above 1 in 1000 stayed unchanged with DPC sensitization.

Library construction involved attaching unique molecular identifiers to individual cDNA molecules, which allowed quantitative, reproducible TCR counting. As originally analysed: Between about 23,224 and 700,000 TCRs appeared in each sample, and the median stood at approximately 100,000. MiXCR, run by TCRdb on the reads, gives a single entry per CDR3 protein. Clone size and V and J calls follow TCRdb, not the original study. The data hold 100,000 to 150,000 distinct CDR3 sequences, with less than 10% observed a single time. This clonotype was found many times. The antigen is not known. CDR1 and CDR2 (germline): SQVTM, ANQGSEA. The germline V and J ends were trimmed by 6 bases and 5 bases, with 20 bases remaining between them. The CDR3 has 14 residues.

The chain employs TRBV29-1 and TRBJ2-7; tentative D call: TRBD2 (5 bases). This clonotype originated in a human donor in good health. Some clones in this sample may be carry-over from other donors' samples. Specimen: whole blood. The DNA of the CDR3 is TGCAGCGTCCGCGCCTCCGGGGTGCACGACGAGCAGTACTTC. As protein: CSVRASGVHDEQYF.